This T cell receptor beta chain was recorded in a study of shared clonotypes between healthy human individuals. This table comes from immunoSEQ multiplex PCR, and its TCRdb copy is limited to in-frame clones, with some not included. This table holds over a million clones, 98% to 99% found once. The germline V gene has CDR1 MNHEY and CDR2 SMNVEV (reference sequence). The CDR3 is 13 residues long. Trimming left V 6 bases short and J 7 bases short, with 13 bases between. Overall study results and limits: Blood was the sole source, and tissue repertoires probably differ.

On this clone: Its specificity is unknown.

The TCR sequence derives from a man aged 30-40 years in good health. Source material: naive CD4+ T cells sorted from blood. Noted subset: CD45RA+ positively selected. The gene calls are TRBV27 and TRBJ1-5, with D possibly matching TRBD1 (6 bases). The CDR3, as DNA: TGTGCCAGCAGCCCGCAGGGGAGACAGCCCCAGCATTTT. Translated, it gives CASSPQGRQPQHF.